This is a list of T cell receptor beta chains from one sample in a study of T cell repertoires in cytomegalovirus infection. TCRdb called the reads again in MiXCR, with one record for every CDR3 protein. Of roughly 500,000 distinct CDR3 sequences in the sample, approximately 10% were seen once. Specimen: PBMCs. The receptors originated from a human donor in good health (CMV status not recorded). Some clones in this sample may be carry-over from other donors' samples. The CDR3 runs from the conserved cysteine through the conserved F or W. D genes are given only for firm matches. A clone size is listed for some rows: how often the clone was seen (once, few, many), or a class if it is expanded.

many,TRBV6-5,TRBJ1-1,.,CASSSGPTEAFF,TGTGCCAGCAGTTCGGGACCTACTGAAGCTTTCTTT
few,TRBV20-1,TRBJ2-1,TRBD2,CSARDRSGRRREQFF,TGCAGTGCTAGAGATAGAAGCGGGAGAAGGCGGGAGCAGTTCTTC
many,TRBV7-6,TRBJ2-7,TRBD2,CASSARLAESSYEQYF,TGTGCCAGCAGCGCCAGACTAGCGGAGAGCTCCTACGAGCAGTACTTC
.,TRBV30,TRBJ2-5,TRBD1,CAWSELDREETQYF,TGTGCCTGGAGTGAACTTGACAGGGAAGAGACCCAGTACTTC
.,TRBV2,TRBJ2-1,.,CASSGGEQSF,TGTGCCAGCAGTGGCGGTGAGCAGTCCTTC
many,TRBV11-2,TRBJ2-7,.,CASSRVTSSYEQYF,TGTGCCAGCAGTCGGGTGACCTCCTCCTACGAGCAGTACTTC
.,TRBV2,TRBJ1-5,.,CASSPTDWAQHF,TGTGCCAGCAGCCCCACTGACTGGGCCCAGCATTTT
many,TRBV7-3,TRBJ2-3,.,CASSLGASHTDTQYF,TGTGCCAGCAGCTTAGGGGCGTCGCACACAGATACGCAGTATTTT
many,TRBV5-1,TRBJ2-3,.,CASSLEGGFGDTQYF,TGCGCCAGCAGCTTGGAAGGGGGGTTTGGAGATACGCAGTATTTT
.,TRBV20-1,TRBJ1-1,TRBD1,CSARLSGQGNTEAFF,TGCAGTGCTAGGTTGAGCGGACAGGGGAACACTGAAGCTTTCTTT
many,TRBV7-6,TRBJ1-6,.,CASSLVRGNNSPLHF,TGTGCCAGCAGCTTAGTACGCGGCAATAATTCACCCCTCCACTTT
many,TRBV11-2,TRBJ1-3,.,CASSFWTREFSGNTIYF,TGTGCCAGCAGCTTTTGGACCCGCGAGTTTTCTGGAAACACCATATATTTT
few,TRBV20-1,TRBJ1-1,.,CSAYRASGNTEAFF,TGCAGTGCGTACAGGGCTTCGGGGAACACTGAAGCTTTCTTT
many,TRBV12-3/TRBV12-4,TRBJ1-4,.,CASSHGGEREKLFF,TGTGCCAGCAGTCACGGGGGGGAGCGGGAAAAACTGTTTTTT
many,TRBV11-2,TRBJ2-5,TRBD2,CASSSRLAGRQTQYF,TGTGCCAGCAGCTCTCGACTAGCGGGAAGGCAGACCCAGTACTTC
.,TRBV3-1,TRBJ1-2,.,CASSQDMRLEGYTF,TGTGCCAGCAGCCAAGATATGCGCCTGGAGGGCTACACCTTC
.,TRBV15,TRBJ1-2,.,CATSPGGGQGYTF,TGTGCCACCAGCCCGGGCGGGGGGCAAGGCTACACCTTC
.,TRBV2,TRBJ2-7,.,CASNPRVSYEQYF,TGTGCCAGCAACCCGAGGGTCTCCTACGAGCAGTACTTC
many,TRBV18,TRBJ2-7,TRBD1,CASSPLSTGGTYEQYF,TGTGCCAGCTCACCATTATCCACAGGGGGAACTTACGAGCAGTACTTC
many,TRBV7-9,TRBJ2-3,TRBD2,CASSSGLAGATDTQYF,TGTGCCAGCAGCTCGGGACTAGCGGGAGCCACAGATACGCAGTATTTT
few,TRBV7-3,TRBJ1-1,TRBD1,CASSRTGNENTEAFF,TGTGCCAGCTCACGGACAGGGAATGAGAACACTGAAGCTTTCTTT
.,TRBV28,TRBJ2-7,TRBD1,CASSTYEERGQGAYEQYF,TGTGCCAGCAGTACCTACGAGGAGCGTGGACAGGGTGCCTACGAGCAGTACTTC
many,TRBV28,TRBJ1-1,.,CASTEGGELTEAFF,TGTGCCAGCACCGAGGGAGGGGAACTCACTGAAGCTTTCTTT
many,TRBV4-2,TRBJ2-7,TRBD2,CASSQRLAGDEQYF,TGTGCCAGCAGCCAAAGGCTAGCGGGAGACGAGCAGTACTTC
many,TRBV7-8,TRBJ1-6,.,CASSLALNSPLHF,TGTGCCAGCAGCTTAGCTCTCAATTCACCCCTCCACTTT
many,TRBV6-1,TRBJ2-7,TRBD1,CASKEGGRDEQYF,TGTGCCAGCAAGGAAGGGGGCAGAGACGAGCAGTACTTC
.,TRBV5-1,TRBJ1-1,TRBD1,CASSTGTGTTEAFF,TGCGCCAGCAGCACCGGGACAGGCACCACTGAAGCTTTCTTT
many,TRBV6-5,TRBJ2-7,.,CASSYGREQYF,TGTGCCAGCAGTTACGGACGAGAGCAGTACTTC
many,TRBV28,TRBJ2-5,.,CASRYGGLQETQYF,TGTGCCAGCAGATATGGGGGCCTTCAAGAGACCCAGTACTTC
.,TRBV3-1,TRBJ2-1,.,CASSQVGLAPLNRYNEQFF,TGTGCCAGCAGCCAAGTGGGGCTAGCCCCGTTAAATAGATACAATGAGCAGTTCTTC
.,TRBV6-1,TRBJ1-3,.,CASSEVGAGNTIYF,TGTGCCAGCAGTGAAGTGGGAGCCGGAAACACCATATATTTT
.,TRBV6-2/TRBV6-3,TRBJ1-4,TRBD1,CASRPYGTAEKLFF,TGTGCCAGCAGGCCCTACGGGACAGCTGAAAAACTGTTTTTT
few,TRBV6-6,TRBJ2-7,.,CASLGRGSSYEQYF,TGTGCCAGCCTGGGAAGGGGGAGCTCCTACGAGCAGTACTTC
few,TRBV12-3/TRBV12-4,TRBJ2-5,.,CASSPGVGGKTQYF,TGTGCCAGCAGTCCAGGGGTGGGGGGAAAGACCCAGTACTTC
few,TRBV3-1,TRBJ2-1,TRBD1,CASSQRQGSPYNEQFF,TGTGCCAGCAGCCAGAGACAGGGTAGCCCCTACAATGAGCAGTTCTTC
many,TRBV7-9,TRBJ2-3,.,CASSLALSGTDTQYF,TGTGCCAGCAGCTTAGCGCTGAGCGGGACAGATACGCAGTATTTT
few,TRBV14,TRBJ1-2,.,CASRPQGYNYGYTF,TGTGCCAGCAGGCCACAGGGATATAACTATGGCTACACCTTC
many,TRBV6-6,TRBJ1-5,.,CASSYSTGGNQPQHF,TGTGCCAGCAGTTACTCGACGGGGGGCAATCAGCCCCAGCATTTT
.,TRBV18,TRBJ2-7,.,CASSLSPLPYEQYF,TGTGCCAGCTCACTCTCCCCCCTTCCCTACGAGCAGTACTTC
few,TRBV15,TRBJ2-3,.,CATRTVRASTDTQYF,TGTGCCACCAGAACAGTGAGGGCCTCGACAGATACGCAGTATTTT
few,TRBV7-9,TRBJ1-1,.,CASSSSQGHTEAFF,TGTGCCAGCAGCTCATCACAGGGCCACACTGAAGCTTTCTTT
many,TRBV20-1,TRBJ2-3,TRBD1,CSARRTGTDTQYF,TGCAGTGCTAGAAGGACAGGGACAGATACGCAGTATTTT
many,TRBV7-9,TRBJ2-3,TRBD2,CASSLVREGLLGTDTQYF,TGTGCCAGCAGCTTAGTGCGGGAGGGCCTCTTGGGCACAGATACGCAGTATTTT
many,TRBV11-2,TRBJ2-5,.,CASSFVAQETQYF,TGTGCCAGCAGCTTCGTCGCCCAAGAGACCCAGTACTTC
many,TRBV7-3,TRBJ2-3,TRBD1,CASSLTRGQEDTQYF,TGTGCCAGCAGCTTAACCAGGGGGCAGGAAGATACGCAGTATTTT
.,TRBV28,TRBJ1-4,TRBD1,CASSLIRGRNEKLFF,TGTGCCAGCAGTTTAATCAGGGGGCGAAATGAAAAACTGTTTTTT
.,TRBV13,TRBJ1-6,.,CASSLGGGPPGDSPLHF,TGTGCCAGCAGCTTAGGGGGGGGGCCCCCCGGGGATTCACCCCTCCACTTT
.,TRBV20-1,TRBJ1-2,.,CSATGIYGYTF,TGCAGTGCTACAGGAATTTATGGCTACACCTTC
many,TRBV19,TRBJ2-7,TRBD1,CASRPGQGRPYEQYF,TGTGCCAGTAGACCGGGACAGGGCAGGCCCTACGAGCAGTACTTC
few,TRBV20-1,TRBJ2-1,TRBD2,CSAPFSGTRLFF,TGCAGTGCCCCCTTTTCCGGGACTAGACTGTTCTTC
many,TRBV10-3,TRBJ2-1,.,CAISSAGHNEQFF,TGTGCCATCAGCTCCGCAGGTCACAATGAGCAGTTCTTC
many,TRBV30,TRBJ1-4,.,CAWSVTNEKLFF,TGTGCCTGGAGTGTAACTAATGAAAAACTGTTTTTT
many,TRBV7-6,TRBJ2-1,.,CASSLMGDNEQFF,TGTGCCAGCAGCTTAATGGGGGATAATGAGCAGTTCTTC
many,TRBV6-1,TRBJ2-2,TRBD1,CANRDRGTGELFF,TGTGCCAACCGGGACAGGGGCACCGGGGAGCTGTTTTTT